These 28 T cell receptor beta chains were all obtained from the same sample, sequenced in a study of PD-1 blockade in classical Hodgkin lymphoma. Profiled with immunoSEQ multiplex PCR; TCRdb holds only in-frame clones, not every one. The table records 72,000 or so clones, about 93% of them present only once. In every patient, relapse followed autologous stem cell transplantation, while exposure to brentuximab vedotin differed. Specimen: peripheral blood mononuclear cells (PBMCs), collected at baseline. The source of these receptors is a human donor with classical Hodgkin lymphoma.

The chain uses TRBV6-5 and TRBJ2-7, with 8 bases lining up with TRBD2. V lost 4 bases and J lost 7; bases outside the gene matches: 6. The CDR3 extends over 13 amino acids. CDR1 and CDR2 (germline): MNHEY, SVGAGI. The CDR3 coding sequence is TGTGCCAGCAGTTTTCAGCGGGGGTTAGAGCAGTACTTC. Amino acid sequence: CASSFQRGLEQYF.

This chain joins TRBV21-1 and TRBJ1-2. TRBV21-1 is designated a pseudogene. The CDR3 spans 18 residues. The DNA for the CDR3 is TGTGCCAGCAGCAAAGTTGCGGGCACAACCACCGTTCACTATGGCTACACCTTC. Its translation is CASSKVAGTTTVHYGYTF.

The table lists this clone with a count of one. The gene calls are TRBV28 and TRBJ2-7; 7 bases map to TRBD1. This CDR3 spans 13 amino acids. V dropped 6 bases and J dropped 3; count of bases not matched to a gene: 5. CDR1 is MDHEN, CDR2 SYDVKM, per germline. CDR3 sequence reads: CASRLGGDYEQYF. Written as DNA, the CDR3 is TGTGCCAGCAGACTAGGGGGCGACTACGAGCAGTACTTC.

This clone occurred a few times. The V gene is TRBV11-3, the J gene TRBJ2-1; TRBD2 matches at 9 bases. With 5 bases clipped from V and 7 bases from J, the junction kept 15 bases outside the gene matches. The CDR3 runs to 17 residues. CDR1 and CDR2 (germline): SGHNT, YENEEA. CDR3 DNA sequence: TGTGCCAGCAGCCGCGACTACGCGGGAGGGCCTGTGAATGAGCAGTTCTTC. This sequence encodes CASSRDYAGGPVNEQFF. The full variable domain, completed using reference TRBV11-3 and TRBJ2-1, is EAGVVQSPRYKIIEKKQPVAFWCNPISGHNTLYWYLQNLGQGPELLIRYENEEAVDDSQLPKDRFSAERLKGVDSTLKIQPAELGDSAVYLCASSRDYAGGPVNEQFFGPGTRLTVL.

This chain connects TRBV14 to TRBJ1-4; D not certain. The V end was cut by 0 bases, the J end by 8 bases, with 4 bases between. The CDR3 covers 12 residues. In germline, CDR1 is SGHDN, CDR2 FVKESK. CDR3 residues: CASSQDWEKLFF. The CDR3 DNA follows: TGTGCCAGCAGCCAAGATTGGGAAAAACTGTTTTTT.

The chain carries TRBV7-6 and TRBJ2-7; maybe TRBD2 (5 bases). This CDR3 region has 15 residues. V lost 4 bases and J lost 7, with 20 bases in between. CDR1 is SGHVS and CDR2 is FNYEAQ in the germline V gene. For the CDR3, the DNA is TGTGCCAGCAGCTCTCTTCCACTAGGCTCGGCGGAGCAGTACTTC. Translated, it gives CASSSLPLGSAEQYF.

The chain carries TRBV5-5 and TRBJ1-1; D is ambiguous. Germline V gene lookup returns CDR1 SGHKS and CDR2 YYEKEE (reference sequence). V lost 2 bases and J 0 bases, leaving 14 bases between the germline ends. CDR3 size: 16 residues. CDR3 DNA sequence: TGTGCCAGCAGCTTCCGTTCTCACCTAATGAACACTGAAGCTTTCTTT. It specifies CASSFRSHLMNTEAFF.

The V and J genes are TRBV15 and TRBJ1-5; possibly TRBD1 for D (6 bases). CDR1 is LNHNV, CDR2 YYDKDF, per germline (reference sequence). CDR3 length: 17 residues. Trimming removed 0 bases from V and 5 bases from J, with 17 bases in between. The CDR3 spells CATSRDGRGFSDQPQHF. The CDR3 region has the DNA TGTGCCACCAGCAGAGACGGCAGGGGATTCTCGGATCAGCCCCAGCATTTT.

The rearrangement links TRBV19 to TRBJ2-1; 8 bases line up with TRBD2. After removal of 7 bases from V and 2 bases from J, the junction contained 4 bases not matched to a gene. The CDR3 is 14 amino acids. Germline V CDR1 and CDR2: LNHDA, SQIVND (reference sequence). CDR3 nucleotides: TGTGCCAGTAATGCGGGGGGCACCTACAATGAGCAGTTCTTC. Protein sequence: CASNAGGTYNEQFF.

In nucleotides, the CDR3 is TGTGCCAGCAGCATCGACCGGACAGGGGGAGAGACCCAGTACTTC. This codes for CASSIDRTGGETQYF. The chain carries TRBV7-9 and TRBJ2-5; 10 bases fit TRBD1. Germline V CDR1 and CDR2: SEHNR, FQNEAQ (reference sequence). The CDR3 extends over 15 amino acids. J gave up 4 bases and V 5 bases, and 7 bases lay outside the gene matches.

The J gene is TRBJ1-1, the V gene TRBV14; D is undetermined. From germline, CDR1 is SGHDN and CDR2 FVKESK. The CDR3 spans 16 residues. Trimming left V 3 bases short and J 0 bases short, with 14 bases between. Here the CDR3 DNA reads TGTGCCAGCAGCCACGTCTCGGCAGGCATGAACACTGAAGCTTTCTTT. Translating gives CASSHVSAGMNTEAFF.

The chain couples TRBV27 to TRBJ2-7; D gene uncertain. The V and J ends lost 5 bases and 1 base respectively, with 9 bases between them. This CDR3 contains 13 residues. Germline CDR1 reads MNHEY; CDR2 reads SMNVEV (reference sequence). This CDR3 is CASSNGPSYEQYF. The CDR3 DNA sequence: TGTGCCAGCAGTAACGGGCCTTCCTACGAGCAGTACTTC.

Written as DNA, the CDR3 is TGCGCCAGCACCCGCGTTAGGGGGGCGGGCAATGAGCAGTTCTTC. Its translation is CASTRVRGAGNEQFF. The rearrangement joins TRBV5-1 to TRBJ2-1, with D perhaps given as TRBD1 or TRBD2 (6 bases each). Germline assignment: CDR1 SGHRS and CDR2 YFSETQ. The V and J ends lost 6 bases and 6 bases respectively, with 19 bases between them. The CDR3 spans 15 residues.

This chain connects TRBV4-2 to TRBJ2-2; TRBD2 might be the D (5 bases). Germline CDR1 LGHNA, CDR2 YNFKEQ. Trimming removed 2 bases from V and 3 bases from J, with 13 bases in between. This CDR3 comprises 16 residues. Here the CDR3 DNA reads TGTGCCAGCAGCCAATTAAGGACTCAAGACACCGGGGAGCTGTTTTTT. Protein sequence: CASSQLRTQDTGELFF.

The chain is built from TRBV19 and TRBJ2-1, with TRBD2 as a possible D gene (5 bases). Germline CDR1 is LNHDA and CDR2 is SQIVND (reference sequence). Between the trimmed V and J ends, which lost 2 bases and 1 base, there was a span of 9 bases. CDR3 length: 15 amino acids. The CDR3 DNA sequence: TGTGCCAGTAGTATACCCCTAGCATCCTACAATGAGCAGTTCTTC. Its protein product is CASSIPLASYNEQFF.

This clone has just one count. The CDR3 is CASSYAEKLFF. The CDR3, as DNA: TGTGCCAGCAGTTACGCCGAAAAACTGTTTTTT. This chain links TRBV6-5 with TRBJ1-4; unclear D gene. The germline CDR1 and CDR2 sequences are MNHEY and SVGAGI. The ends were cut back, 2 bases at V and 8 bases at J, with 3 bases in the middle. The CDR3 length is 11 residues.

This rearrangement joins TRBV18 to TRBJ2-1; TRBD2 aligns across 14 bases. This CDR3 is built from 18 residues. J lost 4 bases, V lost 5 bases, and 10 bases had no gene match. The germline V gene has CDR1 KGHSH and CDR2 LQKENI. The CDR3 is CASSSPGLAGADYNEQFF. CDR3 sequence (DNA): TGTGCCAGCTCATCGCCGGGACTAGCGGGAGCCGATTACAATGAGCAGTTCTTC. Full variable domain (outside the CDR3, taken from reference TRBV18 and TRBJ2-1): NAGVMQNPRHLVRRRGQEARLRCSPMKGHSHVYWYRQLPEEGLKFMVYLQKENIIDESGMPKERFSAEFPKEGPSILRIQQVVRGDSAAYFCASSSPGLAGADYNEQFFGPGTRLTVL.

The gene calls are TRBV4-2 and TRBJ2-1; the match to TRBD1 covers 12 bases. CDR1 and CDR2 (germline): LGHNA, YNFKEQ. Trimming cost V 1 base and J 10 bases; bases outside gene matches: 8. This CDR3 spans 16 amino acids. CDR3 region: CASSQAGDRGPGEQFF. CDR3 nucleotides: TGTGCCAGCAGCCAAGCTGGGGACAGGGGGCCTGGAGAGCAGTTCTTC.

The V gene is TRBV10-3, the J gene TRBJ1-1, with 7 bases matching TRBD1. CDR1 and CDR2 from the germline V gene are ENHRY and SYGVKD. V was clipped by 6 bases and J by 1 base; unmatched bases: 5. The CDR3 sequence is 14 residues long. CDR3 nucleotides: TGTGCCATCAGGGGGACAGACGGGAACACTGAAGCTTTCTTT. It is translated as CAIRGTDGNTEAFF.

This sequence joins TRBV29-1 and TRBJ2-1; TRBD2 aligns across 12 bases. In germline, CDR1 is SQVTM, CDR2 ANQGSEA. The CDR3 is 15 residues long. The CDR3 protein is CAAFFGLAGSNEQFF. The CDR3 bases are TGCGCAGCGTTCTTCGGACTAGCGGGGAGCAATGAGCAGTTCTTC.

This clone was recorded only once. The rearrangement uses TRBV15 and TRBJ2-2; TRBD1 matches 7 bases. The CDR3 is 15 residues long. Trimming removed 6 bases from V and 2 bases from J; junction bases left unmatched: 6. Germline CDR1 LNHNV, CDR2 YYDKDF (reference sequence). CDR3 sequence (DNA): TGTGCCACCAGGTTAGGGACAGCCAACACCGGGGAGCTGTTTTTT. Translating it yields CATRLGTANTGELFF.

The J gene is TRBJ1-2, the V gene TRBV27, with 10 bases lining up with TRBD1. J was trimmed by 2 bases and V by 4 bases; bases with no gene match: 4. In germline, CDR1 is MNHEY, CDR2 SMNVEV (reference sequence). The CDR3 sequence is 15 residues long. The CDR3, as DNA: TGTGCCAGCAGTTGGGGGACAGGGGCCAACTATGGCTACACCTTC. The encoded protein is CASSWGTGANYGYTF.

This chain joins TRBV4-3 and TRBJ1-2; 9 bases are a match to TRBD1. The V gene's germline CDR1 is LGHNA and CDR2 YSLEER. The CDR3 is 17 residues long. J gave up 2 bases and V 0 bases, and 7 bases lay outside the gene matches. CDR3: CASSQDFGTGWNYGYTF. In DNA, the CDR3 is TGCGCCAGCAGCCAAGATTTCGGGACAGGGTGGAACTATGGCTACACCTTC.

The V gene is TRBV9, the J gene TRBJ1-1, with D maybe TRBD1 (5 bases). V gave up 0 bases and J gave up 1 base, with 10 bases separating them. CDR1 and CDR2 from the germline V gene are SGDLS and YYNGEE. The CDR3 length is 15 residues. The CDR3 region has the DNA TGTGCCAGCAGCGTAGCTGGGGGGGGGAACACTGAAGCTTTCTTT. Protein product: CASSVAGGGNTEAFF.

The chain links TRBV6-1 to TRBJ1-5; tentative D call: TRBD1 (6 bases). Germline-derived CDR1 and CDR2 are MNHNS and SASEGT. The V end was cut by 4 bases, the J end by 13 bases, with 20 bases between. CDR3 length: 14 amino acids. The CDR3, as DNA: TGTGCCAGCAGTGGGCCCGGGGGCAGGATAGAACAGCATTTT. Translation gives CASSGPGGRIEQHF.

The chain combines TRBV18 with TRBJ2-5, with a possible D match to TRBD1 (6 bases). This CDR3 comprises 14 residues. CDR1 and CDR2 from the germline V gene are KGHSH and LQKENI. Trimming pared 3 bases from V and 4 bases from J, leaving 12 bases between. The CDR3 loop reads CASSPRRGPETQYF. The CDR3 nucleotides read TGTGCCAGCTCACCTCGCAGGGGTCCAGAGACCCAGTACTTC.

The chain has TRBV27 and TRBJ1-4; D unclear. Germline V gene data show CDR1 as MNHEY and CDR2 as SMNVEV (reference sequence). The CDR3 spans 15 residues. With 4 bases removed from V and 7 bases from J, the gap between germline ends came to 16 bases. The CDR3 here is CASSSPGRLAEKLFF. In DNA form, the CDR3 reads TGTGCCAGCAGTTCCCCCGGCAGGTTGGCTGAAAAACTGTTTTTT.

This clone was seen only once. The chain joins TRBV28 to TRBJ2-3, with 8 bases fitting TRBD2. The CDR3 consists of 15 residues. The V segment lost 3 bases and the J segment 3 bases; nucleotides outside the gene matches: 5. CDR1 and CDR2 from the germline V gene are MDHEN and SYDVKM. The CDR3 nucleotides are TGTGCCAGCAGTTTTGGCGGGGGGATTACAGATACGCAGTATTTT. Residues: CASSFGGGITDTQYF.